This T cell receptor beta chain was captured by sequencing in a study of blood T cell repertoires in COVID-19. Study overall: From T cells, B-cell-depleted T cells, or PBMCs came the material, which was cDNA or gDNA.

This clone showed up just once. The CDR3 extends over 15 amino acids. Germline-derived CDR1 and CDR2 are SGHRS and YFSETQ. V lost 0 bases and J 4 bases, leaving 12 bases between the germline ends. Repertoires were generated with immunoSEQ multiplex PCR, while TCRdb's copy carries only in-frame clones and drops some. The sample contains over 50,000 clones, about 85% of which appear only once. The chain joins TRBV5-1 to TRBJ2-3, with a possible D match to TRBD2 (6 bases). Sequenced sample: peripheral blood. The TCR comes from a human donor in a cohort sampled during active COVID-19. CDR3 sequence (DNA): TGCGCCAGCAGCTTGGTTCTAGCGAATCCAGATACGCAGTATTTT. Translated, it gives CASSLVLANPDTQYF.